A single T cell receptor beta chain is shown here with its context. Its antigen is unknown. This specimen belongs to a study of human T cells and chemical hapten exposure. About the study: Small differences in pooled library volume mainly drove the variation in TCR yields per sample. Notes on the study in general: Donors had alopecia, so their immune response may differ from healthy people's. Expanded TCRs formed significantly more large CDR3 similarity clusters than controls.

Time point defined: patch test 1, 2 weeks after DPC sensitization. The sample's treatment: therapeutic diphenylcyclopropenone sensitization with weekly scalp DPC. Phlebotomy was performed prior to application of every patch test. Germline V gene data show CDR1 as MNHNS and CDR2 as SASEGT. The CDR3 totals 15 residues. The V end lost 8 bases, the J end lost 0 bases, and 11 bases lay between the germline ends. One entry per CDR3 protein results from TCRdb running MiXCR on the RACE reads. The profile shows some 120,000 distinct CDR3 sequences, about 12% of them singletons. This TCR was sampled from a woman in her forties or fifties with alopecia areata. Some clones in this sample may be carry-over from other donors' samples. The rearrangement links TRBV6-1 to TRBJ2-6; D remains unclear. The sample consisted of whole blood, taken in connection with sensitization to the hapten diphenylcyclopropenone (DPC). The CDR3, as DNA: TGTGCCAGCGAGGAACTGTACTCTGGGGCCAACGTCCTGACTTTC. Encoded protein: CASEELYSGANVLTF.